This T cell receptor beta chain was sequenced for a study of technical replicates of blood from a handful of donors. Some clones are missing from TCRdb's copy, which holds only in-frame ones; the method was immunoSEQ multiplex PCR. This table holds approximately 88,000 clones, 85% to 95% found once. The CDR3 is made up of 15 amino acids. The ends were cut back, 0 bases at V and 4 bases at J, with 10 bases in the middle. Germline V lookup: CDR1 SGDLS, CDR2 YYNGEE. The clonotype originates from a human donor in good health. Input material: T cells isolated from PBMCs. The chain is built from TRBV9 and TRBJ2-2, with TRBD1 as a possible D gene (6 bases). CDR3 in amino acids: CASSVETGITGELFF. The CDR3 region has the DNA TGTGCCAGCAGCGTAGAGACAGGAATCACCGGGGAGCTGTTTTTT.